The 26 T cell receptor beta chains given below trace back to one sample, sequenced in a study of cytomegalovirus exposure and HLA in healthy donors. PCR involved 60 Vbeta and 13 Jbeta primers. TCRdb's copy holds only in-frame clones and misses some; the assay was immunoSEQ multiplex PCR. The table includes some 180,000 clones, roughly 70% detected once. The sequenced sample was PBMCs. The receptors were gathered from a male donor in good health and CMV-seronegative.

The rearrangement links TRBV19 to TRBJ1-2; D possibly corresponds to TRBD1 (5 bases). This CDR3 is built from 15 residues. Germline V gene sequence: CDR1 LNHDA, CDR2 SQIVND (reference sequence). V gave up 4 bases and J gave up 8 bases, with 20 bases separating them. The CDR3 DNA is TGTGCCAGTAGTAGTGGGGACGGCAGAGCGGGGGGCTACACCTTC. It translates to CASSSGDGRAGGYTF.

The J gene is TRBJ1-1, the V gene TRBV30; D unresolved. The CDR3 covers 12 residues. V was trimmed by 0 bases and J by 7 bases, leaving 9 bases between them. Germline V CDR1 and CDR2: GTSNPN, SVGIG (reference sequence). The CDR3 is CAWSVTGFEAFF. DNA for the CDR3: TGTGCCTGGAGTGTAACGGGGTTTGAAGCTTTCTTT.

The chain carries TRBV28 and TRBJ1-4; D perhaps matches TRBD1 (5 bases). Per the germline V gene, CDR1 is MDHEN and CDR2 is SYDVKM. The V end was cut by 3 bases, the J end by 6 bases, with 14 bases between. This CDR3 is 15 amino acids long. CDR3 region: CASSFSRVKDEKLFF. CDR3 sequence (DNA): TGTGCCAGCAGTTTCTCCAGGGTAAAGGATGAAAAACTGTTTTTT.

The chain has TRBV29-1 and TRBJ2-1; 8 bases agree with TRBD2. Trimming at V came to 2 bases and at J to 10 bases, leaving 10 bases not matched to a gene. The CDR3 spans 14 residues. CDR1 and CDR2 (germline): SQVTM, ANQGSEA. CDR3 sequence reads: CSVESLAGPSEQFF. As DNA, the CDR3 is TGCAGCGTTGAAAGTCTAGCGGGTCCCAGCGAGCAGTTCTTC.

In the case of this clone: Germline and junction disagree at one end, which may indicate a read error. The V gene is TRBV7-6, the J gene TRBJ2-4; 12 positions agree with TRBD2. The germline gives CDR1 SGHVS, CDR2 FNYEAQ. This CDR3 is built from 16 residues. The CDR3 nucleotides are TGTGCCAGCAGCCTAGCGACTAGCGGGAGTAAAGACATTCAGTACTTC. This gives the protein CASSLATSGSKDIQYF.

The chain recombines TRBV6-5 with TRBJ1-1, with TRBD1 identical over 8 bases. The junction had 9 bases not matched to a gene; V was cut back by 4 bases and J by 5 bases. Germline assignment: CDR1 MNHEY and CDR2 SVGAGI. The CDR3 runs to 15 residues. The CDR3 DNA sequence: TGTGCCAGCAGTTGGACAGGGACGGCAAATACTGAAGCTTTCTTT. It codes for CASSWTGTANTEAFF.

The V gene is TRBV7-2, the J gene TRBJ1-3; unclear D gene. Germline V gene data show CDR1 as SGHTA and CDR2 as FQGNSA. Trimming cost V 1 base and J 1 base, with 8 bases left between them. The CDR3 is made up of 15 amino acids. The CDR3 is CASSLVSESGNTIYF. The CDR3 DNA reads TGTGCCAGCAGCTTAGTCTCAGAATCTGGAAACACCATATATTTT. Together with reference TRBV7-2 and TRBJ1-3, the CDR3 gives the full variable domain: GAGVSQSPSNKVTEKGKDVELRCDPISGHTALYWYRQSLGQGLEFLIYFQGNSAPDKSGLPSDRFSAERTGGSVSTLTIQRTQQEDSAVYLCASSLVSESGNTIYFGEGSWLTVV.

The V and J genes are TRBV28 and TRBJ1-5, with TRBD1 as a possible D gene (6 bases). The CDR3 has 14 amino acids. Deletions cut 5 bases from V and 3 bases from J, with 11 bases between. CDR1 MDHEN and CDR2 SYDVKM come from the germline V gene. DNA of the CDR3: TGTGCCAGCAGTCCCTGGACAGACAATCAGCCCCAGCATTTT. The encoded protein is CASSPWTDNQPQHF.

This clone was observed a few times. The genes are TRBV6-5 and TRBJ2-3; D might be TRBD1 (6 bases). Deletions cut 4 bases from V and 5 bases from J, with 13 bases between. This CDR3 is built from 14 residues. Germline V gene lookup returns CDR1 MNHEY and CDR2 SVGAGI. CDR3 sequence (DNA): TGTGCCAGCAGTTTACAGGGTTTAGGAGATACGCAGTATTTT. Its protein product is CASSLQGLGDTQYF.

V usage is TRBV6-1 and J usage is TRBJ2-7; D perhaps matches TRBD1 (5 bases). Trimming cost V 2 bases and J 3 bases, with 14 bases left between them. This CDR3 has 15 amino acids. Germline V gives CDR1 MNHNS, CDR2 SASEGT. DNA for the CDR3: TGTGCCAGCAGTGAAATAGGGCAGGGAAGCTACGAGCAGTACTTC. Translating it yields CASSEIGQGSYEQYF.

The chain recombines TRBV28 with TRBJ2-7; TRBD1 aligns across 11 bases. The CDR3 spans 18 residues. Germline V gene lookup returns CDR1 MDHEN and CDR2 SYDVKM. J lost 1 base, V lost 5 bases, and 13 bases had no gene match. The CDR3 nucleotides are TGTGCCAGCAGTACACCCCGGGGGGACAGGGGGGGATCCTACGAGCAGTACTTC. It codes for CASSTPRGDRGGSYEQYF.

The V gene is TRBV5-1, the J gene TRBJ2-7; 10 bases align to TRBD1. V gave up 3 bases and J gave up 2 bases; unmatched junction bases: 5. CDR1 is SGHRS, CDR2 YFSETQ, per germline. The CDR3 covers 15 residues. The CDR3 spells CASSSGTGATYEQYF. Written as DNA, the CDR3 is TGCGCCAGCAGCTCTGGGACAGGGGCGACCTACGAGCAGTACTTC.

This chain connects TRBV6-5 to TRBJ1-5; TRBD1 aligns across 11 bases. The ends lost 0 bases at V and 5 bases at J; junction bases unmatched: 3. The CDR3 is 16 amino acids. Looked up from germline, CDR1 is MNHEY and CDR2 is SVGAGI. CDR3 DNA: TGTGCCAGCAGTTACTCGGGACAGGGGGTTGATCAGCCCCAGCATTTT. This gives the protein CASSYSGQGVDQPQHF.

This chain joins TRBV28 and TRBJ2-3; TRBD1 aligns across 9 bases. V shed 5 bases, J shed 4 bases, and the junction held 10 bases outside the gene matches. Germline V gene data show CDR1 as MDHEN and CDR2 as SYDVKM. The CDR3 length is 16 residues. The CDR3 region has the DNA TGTGCCAGCAGTACCCCCGGGACAGGGAGGGCAGATACGCAGTATTTT. This codes for CASSTPGTGRADTQYF.

The chain is built from TRBV9 and TRBJ1-3; 7 nucleotides match TRBD1. Germline CDR1 SGDLS, CDR2 YYNGEE. J was trimmed by 0 bases and V by 0 bases; bases with no gene match: 6. This CDR3 comprises 17 residues. The CDR3 region is CASSVGDRAISGNTIYF. Written as DNA, the CDR3 is TGTGCCAGCAGCGTAGGAGACAGGGCCATCTCTGGAAACACCATATATTTT. Supplemented by reference TRBV9 and TRBJ1-3, the full variable domain reads DSGVTQTPKHLITATGQRVTLRCSPRSGDLSVYWYQQSLDQGLQFLIQYYNGEERAKGNILERFSAQQFPDLHSELNLSSLELGDSALYFCASSVGDRAISGNTIYFGEGSWLTVV.

The chain joins TRBV7-2 to TRBJ2-5; possibly TRBD2 for D (6 bases). V was trimmed by 1 base and J by 6 bases, leaving 12 bases between them. The CDR3 totals 14 residues. Germline V CDR1 and CDR2: SGHTA, FQGNSA. CDR3 sequence reads: CASSLEPGTQTQYF. CDR3 in DNA: TGTGCCAGCAGCTTAGAACCAGGGACTCAGACCCAGTACTTC.

V usage is TRBV21-1 and J usage is TRBJ2-1; the table names TRBD2, a call not compared with the DNA. TRBV21-1 is given as a pseudogene. This CDR3 spans 15 amino acids. For the CDR3, the DNA is TGTGCCAGCAGGGAGCGGGAGGGCTCCTACAATGAGCAGTTCTTC. Its protein is CASREREGSYNEQFF.

This chain links TRBV6-5 with TRBJ2-5, with D possibly being TRBD2 (5 bases). The J call could be wrong; TRBJ2-7 is a better fit for the DNA end. The CDR3 runs 16 residues. From germline, CDR1 is MNHEY and CDR2 SVGAGI. Here the CDR3 DNA reads TGTGCCAGCAGTTACTCGAAAGTCGGGGTTACCTACGAGCAGTACTTC. Its protein product is CASSYSKVGVTYEQYF.

V is TRBV28 and J is TRBJ1-5; no clear D. V lost 6 bases, J lost 1 base, and 10 bases lay in between. Germline V CDR1 and CDR2: MDHEN, SYDVKM. This CDR3 region has 14 residues. CDR3 in amino acids: CASSQAYSNQPQHF. CDR3 nucleotide sequence: TGTGCCAGCAGCCAGGCATACAGCAATCAGCCCCAGCATTTT.

This clone occurred once. The V call is TRBV6-6, the J call TRBJ1-4; 7 nucleotides match TRBD1. V shed 5 bases and J 7 bases; nucleotides not matched to a gene: 4. This CDR3 has 13 residues. Germline CDR1 MNHNY, CDR2 SVGAGI (reference sequence). This CDR3 is CASSRQGGEKLFF. CDR3 DNA: TGTGCCAGCAGTCGACAGGGTGGTGAAAAACTGTTTTTT.

The CDR3 nucleotides read TGTGCCAGCAGCTTACCAGGGGGCGGAGGCTACACCTTC. Translating gives CASSLPGGGGYTF. This chain uses TRBV7-2 with TRBJ1-2, with 8 bases lining up with TRBD1. The CDR3 is made up of 13 amino acids. Germline V CDR1 and CDR2: SGHTA, FQGNSA. Unmatched junction bases numbered 4, after V lost 2 bases and J lost 8 bases.

This clone was picked up one time. This chain uses TRBV10-2 with TRBJ1-1, with 7 bases lining up with TRBD1. V shed 10 bases, J shed 0 bases, and the junction held 5 bases outside the gene matches. Per germline, CDR1 WSHSY and CDR2 SAAADI. This CDR3 has 13 residues. The DNA for the CDR3 is TGCGCCACCAGACAGGGCTTGAACACTGAAGCTTTCTTT. This encodes CATRQGLNTEAFF.

The gene calls are TRBV4-1 and TRBJ1-5; D uncertain. The germline CDR1 and CDR2 sequences are MGHRA and YSYEKL. The CDR3 loop spans 13 amino acids. Trimming removed 1 base from V and 5 bases from J, with 6 bases in between. In nucleotides, the CDR3 is TGCGCCAGCAGCCAAGCAGGTGATCAGCCCCAGCATTTT. It is translated as CASSQAGDQPQHF.

CDR3: CASSPDSPDTQYF. DNA for the CDR3: TGTGCCAGCAGCCCCGACTCTCCGGATACGCAGTATTTT. This chain links TRBV9 with TRBJ2-3; D remains ambiguous. V dropped 4 bases and J dropped 6 bases, with 12 bases sitting between them. Germline CDR1 reads SGDLS; CDR2 reads YYNGEE. The CDR3 spans 13 residues.

Remarks on this clone: This same CDR3 is encoded by further DNA sequences in the sample. The rearrangement joins TRBV6-5 to TRBJ1-5; 7 nucleotides match TRBD1. The CDR3 loop spans 15 amino acids. Germline V gene data show CDR1 as MNHEY and CDR2 as SVGAGI. Trimming took 2 bases from V and 3 from J; bases not matched to a gene: 4. The CDR3 loop is CASSYTGDLNQPQHF. The CDR3, as DNA: TGTGCCAGCAGTTACACAGGGGACCTCAATCAGCCCCAGCATTTT.

The chain has TRBV4-3 and TRBJ2-1; 7 bases map to TRBD1. V trimming: 2 bases; J trimming: 8 bases; junction bases outside the gene matches: 6. CDR3 size: 14 residues. Per the germline V gene, CDR1 is LGHNA and CDR2 is YSLEER. CDR3 sequence: CASSQRYQGDEQFF. In DNA, the CDR3 is TGCGCCAGCAGCCAACGGTATCAGGGGGATGAGCAGTTCTTC.